The TCR beta chain under discussion was sequenced for a study of cytomegalovirus exposure and HLA in healthy donors (dated by TCRdb to the late 2010s). With regard to the full study: In an earlier analysis of approximately 500 of the donors, 276 Gb of sequence data and 117 million unique TCR beta sequences from approximately 180 million T cells were reported. Typing coverage differed by locus: A, B, C, DRB1 and DQB1 were typed in roughly 620-630 donors, DQA1 in 522, DPA1 in 606, and DPB1 in about 450. The study was designed to test whether signatures of past pathogen exposure could be identified by cataloging public T cell receptors. Around 300 gigabases of sequencing data and tens of millions of unique TCR sequences were included in an early release covering under 650 HLA-typed donors. Genome-wide SNP genotypes for about 60% of the roughly 700 donors were used in a later genetic analysis, which treated that subset as a discovery cohort. Both class I and class II loci were covered by HLA typing, at four-digit resolution. An earlier analysis of nearly 600 of the donors applied high-throughput TCR beta sequencing to assess whether each TCR beta V gene segment acted as functional or pseudogenic. The T cell repertoires of under 700 subjects were profiled by immunosequencing and related to cytomegalovirus serostatus. The later analysis used no new phenotypic data to find candidate immune exposures, relying instead on TCR beta sequences and their occurrence across donors. In addition to the first cohort of approximately 650 subjects, a separate validation cohort of 120 different subjects was used. All discovery cohort repertoires had been generated on a single sequencing platform. On average, around 240,000 unique TCR beta nucleotide sequences were sequenced per donor among 300 to 500 genotyped donors of the cohort, with roughly 19% of those sequences being non-productive. To predict cytomegalovirus infection status, the study combined high-throughput TCR immunosequencing, statistical association of individual TCRs with disease status, and machine learning. Among the approximately 400 genotyped donors, about 83% belonged to the genetic ancestry cluster associated with self-reported Caucasian donors. Donor age, sex, ethnicity and CMV serostatus were compiled together with the repertoire data. Because of strong linkage in the cohort, roughly five DR-DQ haplotypes were treated as single units for association and clustering. To study patterns of TCR occurrence, a later analysis re-analyzed previously published TCR beta repertoires from 500 to 850 donors and added high-resolution HLA genotyping. Study-level results and caveats: Cytomegalovirus status was reported to be diagnosed by the classifier with high specificity and sensitivity in both the original and validation cohorts. A further reported finding was that TCR beta sequences accurately predicted the HLA-A and HLA-B alleles for most subjects in the first cohort. For the cohort, immune exposure information was limited to CMV serostatus. An association between a missense DCLRE1C variant and V-gene and J-gene trimming of TCR beta chains was found in a later genetic analysis and replicated in an independent cohort. In a later genetic analysis, fewer N-insertions in productive TCRs were reported among donors in an Asian-associated ancestry cluster than the 666-donor mean. Several of the top co-occurrence clusters appeared to be linked to parvovirus B19, influenza, CMV and Epstein-Barr virus, according to a later analysis. A cluster of highly shared sequence variants was judged likely to be a technical artifact of the sequencing pipeline. While some public TCRs were present in many individuals, most TCR sequences turned up only very rarely across donors. Broadly in line with IMGT annotations, most TCR beta V segments showed up in productive rearrangements about 87% or about 30% of the time in an earlier analysis of several hundred of the donors. According to the authors, the approach could potentially be generalized to other disease states and immunological phenotypes. In this cohort, only TCR beta chains were sequenced, and detectable features were limited by the absence of alpha or paired-chain data. In a later analysis, HLA-associated TCR beta chains were found to be more clonally expanded and to have lower generation probabilities than equally common non-associated chains. Strong co-occurrence of HLA alleles, especially DR and DQ, made assigning TCR associations to individual alleles difficult. A few of the identified cytomegalovirus-associated TCR beta chains were confirmed in vitro to be specific for cytomegalovirus antigens. Because counts were too low, approximately 15 rarely observed V segments, including chromosome 9 orphons, were excluded from the earlier analysis of several hundred of the donors. Specific HLA alleles were associated with 15,000 to 20,000 TCR beta sequences at a false discovery rate of 0.05 in a later analysis. HLA typing was unavailable for some donors at each locus, so association tests used only the typed subset. Most CMV-associated TCR beta chains appeared to be HLA-restricted in a later analysis, and the HLA associations seemed to be driven largely by CMV exposure. Some IMGT-functional V segments, including TRBV6-2 and TRBV6-3, could not be distinguished by the 87-base-pair reads and were therefore excluded. The presence/absence analyses assumed that sequencing depth was roughly uniform across donors, and that assumption may not be true. Linkage disequilibrium might explain the correlated functional status among segregating V segments, but an unknown experimental factor could not be ruled out. According to a later analysis, TCR association rates differed among HLA loci, with DRB1 alleles showing the most associated TCRs and HLA-C alleles showing the fewest. The study listed approximately 150 TCR beta chains as associated with cytomegalovirus.

The method behind the library was the immunoSEQ multiplex PCR assay. For the multiplex PCR, a mixture combining 60 forward primers for TCR Vbeta segments and 13 reverse primers for TCR Jbeta segments was used. Amplification of the CDR3 region of rearranged TCR beta genes was performed with a multiplex PCR assay on genomic DNA. The Illumina HiSeq System was used to sequence the amplified TCR beta libraries as 87-base-pair reads. The study's own analysis went as follows. A later analysis tallied about 77 million unique TCR beta chains across the 550 to 850 repertoires, and 10 million to 11 million of those chains were shared by two or more donors. Raw reads were error-corrected and collapsed into unique sequences by a nearest-neighbor algorithm in which closely related sequences were merged to remove PCR and sequencing errors. Alignment of CDR3 sequences to IMGT reference sequences was used to assign V, D and J gene segments. For a sequence to be retained, a match of at least six nucleotides to both a V gene segment and a J gene segment was required. Rearrangements were classified as productive when the CDR3 lacked stop codons and remained in frame with V and J, and all other rearrangements were classified as non-productive. Following IMGT convention, CDR3 was defined as the stretch from the second conserved V-encoded cysteine up to the conserved J-encoded phenylalanine. Sequences without an unambiguous match to a single V gene segment were excluded from the earlier analysis of almost 600 of the donors. An earlier analysis of approximately 590 of the donors classified V segments as functional when productive rearrangements were above 56.7% and as segregating when the standard deviation between donors was above 5%. A statistical classification framework was developed to diagnose cytomegalovirus status using the catalog of TCR beta chain sequences. V and J gene assignment, in a later analysis, came from comparing TCR nucleotide sequences with IMGT/GENE-DB human TR gene sequences. The TCRdist pipeline was used in a later analysis to assign CDR3 sequences and most-parsimonious VDJ recombination scenarios. In a later analysis, each TCR beta chain was defined by its CDR3 amino acid sequence together with its V-gene family, and reads lacking a unique V-gene family were excluded. In a later analysis, 500 to 700 highly shared, low-generation-probability nucleotide sequences were removed to address suspected cross-contamination and a sequencing artifact. In a later analysis, a clonal expansion index for each public chain was calculated from normalized within-repertoire ranks of inferred template counts. In a later analysis, generation probabilities were computed using a VDJ recombination model fitted to out-of-frame rearrangements, and the results were checked against IGoR. Hypergeometric tests were used in a later analysis to score TCR-TCR, TCR-HLA and TCR-CMV co-occurrence, with a repertoire-size bias correction applied to the TCR pairs. To estimate false discovery rates, a later analysis permuted the HLA or CMV assignments 20 times. A later analysis grouped co-occurring TCRs with DBSCAN, adding TCRdist sequence similarity when clustering within HLA-allele-positive subsets. Co-occurrence clustering excluded repertoires with fewer than 30,000 or more than 120,000 public chains, plus five with anomalous nucleotide sharing. Here the immuneACCESS table is served through TCRdb, limited to in-frame sequences with V and J called. Missing clones are a known gap in these copies; in checked studies unresolved V genes cover under half, and the rest lacks a known reason. V, J and clone size are those of that table, while D and trimming were read from the DNA. The sample table records 110,000 to 150,000 clones; around 75% of these occur just once. Around 3.4% of the sample is held by the ten biggest clonotypes.

The cohort comprised some 680 healthy bone marrow donors. At the time of sampling, every cohort member was nominally healthy, though immune exposures that went unrecorded were likely present. The donor tested CMV seronegative and was one of the 352 seronegative cohort members. Every donor gave a peripheral blood sample, and the peripheral blood mononuclear cells from that sample were used for TCR beta sequencing. Genomic DNA extraction from the blood cell samples was performed with the Qiagen DNeasy Blood Extraction Kit. The table lists this clone with a few counts. The antigen it binds to is not known. Base quality data are lacking; no much larger clone is found one base away. Looking up the germline V gene yields CDR1 SGHDT and CDR2 YYEEEE. There are 14 amino acids in the CDR3, from cysteine to phenylalanine inclusive. The read is trimmed to its CDR3 DNA, 42 bases read in frame from base 1. A distance of 10 bases separates the germline ends of V and J, which lose 1 base and 3 bases respectively.

This receptor chain uses TRBV5-6 and TRBJ1-2; no D gene call is confident. The receptor's source is a man aged 35 to 55 in good health and CMV-seronegative. The specimen was PBMCs. The CDR3 region reads CASSLPGAYYGYTF. The DNA sequence follows: TGTGCCAGCAGCTTGCCGGGAGCCTACTATGGCTACACCTTC. Reference TRBV5-6 and TRBJ1-2 proteins supply the regions before and after the CDR3; the full variable domain is: DAGVTQSPTHLIKTRGQQVTLRCSPKSGHDTVSWYQQALGQGPQFIFQYYEEEERQRGNFPDRFSGHQFPNYSSELNVNALLLGDSALYLCASSLPGAYYGYTFGSGTRLTVV.